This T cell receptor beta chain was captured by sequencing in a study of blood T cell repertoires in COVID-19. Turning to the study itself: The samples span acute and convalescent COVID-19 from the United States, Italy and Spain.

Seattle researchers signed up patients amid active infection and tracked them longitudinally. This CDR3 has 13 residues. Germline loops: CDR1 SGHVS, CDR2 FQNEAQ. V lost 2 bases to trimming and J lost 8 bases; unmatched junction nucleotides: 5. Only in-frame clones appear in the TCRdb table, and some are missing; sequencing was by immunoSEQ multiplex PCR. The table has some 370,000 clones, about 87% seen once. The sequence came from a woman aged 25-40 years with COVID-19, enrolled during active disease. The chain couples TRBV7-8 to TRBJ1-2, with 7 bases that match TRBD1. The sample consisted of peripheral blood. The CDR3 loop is CASSLHPDRGYTF. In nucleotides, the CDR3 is TGTGCCAGCAGCTTACACCCGGACAGGGGCTACACCTTC.